This paragraph reports one T cell receptor (beta chain). The antigen remains undetermined. RNA was isolated and reverse transcribed to cDNA, the sequencing template. Sequenced by immunoSEQ multiplex PCR; TCRdb stores in-frame clones only, minus some. The table lists 150,000 or so clones, roughly 50% of them singletons, with more than 4.5% in the top ten. This entry comes from a study of CD8+ T cells in alopecia areata. General study findings and limits: Shared TCR sequences were less clear between patients than in mice, possibly partly from HLA diversity. Lesional scalp, especially alopecia totalis/universalis, showed higher clonality than normal scalp. Sequenced scalp T cells also include alphabeta T cells resident in normal skin.

Germline-derived CDR1 and CDR2 are SQVTM and ANQGSEA. The J segment lost 4 bases and the V segment lost 3 bases, leaving 8 bases of the junction unmatched. This CDR3 is built from 14 residues. This sequence originates from a human donor in good health. The chain is built from TRBV29-1 and TRBJ1-1; TRBD1 matches at 7 bases. Sequencing was carried out using CD4+ T cells sorted from blood. CDR3: CSVDRGGAGTEAFF. CDR3 nucleotides: TGCAGCGTTGACCGAGGGGGCGCAGGCACTGAAGCTTTCTTT.